One sample yielded the 7 T cell receptor beta chains listed below, sequenced in a study of shared clonotypes between healthy human individuals (dated by TCRdb to the early 2020s). The library was obtained by the immunoSEQ multiplex PCR assay. TCRdb's version of the immuneACCESS table is confined to in-frame rearrangements and falls short of the full clone set. An unresolved V gene accounts for under half of the shortfall where checked; the remainder is of unknown origin. Across this sample there are 2,500,000 or so clones, with around 93% seen only once. About 0.41% of the sample comes from the top ten. The sample consisted of naive CD4+ T cells from PBMCs. The cell subset or site tag for this specimen amounts to: CD45RA+ positively selected. The receptor source for this set is a man younger than 35 in good health. Some clones in this sample may be carry-over from other donors' samples.

The chain combines TRBV7-6 with TRBJ1-1; D gene unclear. The V end was cut by 0 bases, the J end by 1 base, with 6 bases between. Germline-derived CDR1 and CDR2 are SGHVS and FNYEAQ. The CDR3 is 14 residues long. CDR3 loop: CASSLASGNTEAFF. The CDR3 bases are TGTGCCAGCAGCTTAGCTTCTGGGAACACTGAAGCTTTCTTT.

V gene TRBV20-1 combines with J gene TRBJ1-2, with D perhaps TRBD1 (5 bases). Germline V gene data show CDR1 as DFQATT and CDR2 as SNEGSKA (reference sequence). Trimming stripped 6 bases from V and 9 bases from J, with 11 bases between. CDR3 length: 10 residues. The CDR3, as DNA: TGCAGTGCAGGGGAAACTAGCTACACCTTC. It is translated as CSAGETSYTF.

The rearrangement links TRBV6-5 to TRBJ2-1, with 8 bases aligning to TRBD2. The CDR3 consists of 14 residues. Germline CDR1 MNHEY, CDR2 SVGAGI. The V segment lost 4 bases and the J segment 6 bases; nucleotides outside the gene matches: 5. The CDR3 DNA is TGTGCCAGCAGTTCCGGTCTAGCGGGCAATGAGCAGTTCTTC. Its protein product is CASSSGLAGNEQFF.

The chain is built from TRBV5-1 and TRBJ2-1; TRBD2 matches 10 bases. Losses at the gene ends were 4 bases for V and 0 bases for J; bases not matched to a gene: 7. The germline V gene has CDR1 SGHRS and CDR2 YFSETQ. The CDR3 sequence is 17 residues long. CDR3 sequence reads: CASSLTSGTSSYNEQFF. The CDR3 DNA is TGCGCCAGCAGCCTAACTAGCGGGACTAGCTCCTACAATGAGCAGTTCTTC.

J is TRBJ2-5 and V is TRBV19; 7 bases fit TRBD1. V was clipped by 7 bases and J by 4 bases; unmatched bases: 6. In germline, CDR1 is LNHDA, CDR2 SQIVND (reference sequence). The CDR3 loop spans 13 amino acids. CDR3 sequence reads: CASMDRPGETQYF. In nucleotides, the CDR3 is TGTGCCAGTATGGACAGGCCGGGAGAGACCCAGTACTTC. The full variable domain, its missing parts supplied by reference TRBV19 and TRBJ2-5, is DGGITQSPKYLFRKEGQNVTLSCEQNLNHDAMYWYRQDPGQGLRLIYYSQIVNDFQKGDIAEGYSVSREKKESFPLTVTSAQKNPTAFYLCASMDRPGETQYFGPGTRLLVL.

This CDR3 reads CASRLLTGDTEAFF. CDR3 DNA: TGTGCCAGCAGACTCTTAACAGGGGACACTGAAGCTTTCTTT. This rearrangement joins TRBV27 to TRBJ1-1, with 7 bases matching TRBD1. In germline, CDR1 is MNHEY, CDR2 SMNVEV (reference sequence). J lost 3 bases, V lost 6 bases, and 7 bases had no gene match. This CDR3 spans 14 amino acids.

This clone is a singleton in its sample. This rearrangement joins TRBV6-1 to TRBJ2-5; perhaps TRBD2 as D (6 bases). The V gene lost 7 bases and the J gene lost 4 bases, with 16 bases spanning the gap. The CDR3 is 14 residues long. Germline loops: CDR1 MNHNS, CDR2 SASEGT. The CDR3 here is CASNGGSVGETQYF. DNA for the CDR3: TGTGCCAGCAATGGAGGGAGTGTGGGAGAGACCCAGTACTTC.